Following are 17 T cell receptor beta chains from one sample sequenced in a study of OX40 agonist ivuxolimab in advanced cancers. Sequencing was performed with immunoSEQ multiplex PCR; in TCRdb, only in-frame clones are kept and a portion is missing. The sample contains around 50,000 clones, about 89% of which appear only once. Sequencing used CD4+ or CD8+ T cells sorted from blood, obtained in a trial of the OX40 agonist ivuxolimab. Receptor source: an adult with an advanced solid tumor such as melanoma, head and neck, liver or kidney cancer.

The chain couples TRBV6-6 to TRBJ2-2, with 7 bases matching TRBD1. The CDR3 has 15 residues. The germline V gene has CDR1 MNHNY and CDR2 SVGAGI (reference sequence). The V gene end was trimmed by 2 bases and the J gene end by 3 bases; junction bases not matched to a gene: 3. The CDR3 DNA sequence: TGTGCCAGCAGTTACAGGGGGACAGACACCGGGGAGCTGTTTTTT. It yields the protein CASSYRGTDTGELFF.

The chain has TRBV7-9 and TRBJ2-1; perhaps TRBD2 as D (5 bases). The germline V and J ends were trimmed by 5 bases and 0 bases, with 14 bases remaining between them. The CDR3 totals 16 residues. CDR1 is SEHNR and CDR2 is FQNEAQ in the germline V gene (reference sequence). The CDR3 DNA sequence: TGTGCCAGCAGCCCCTCGACGGGAAGCTCCTACAATGAGCAGTTCTTC. Translated, it gives CASSPSTGSSYNEQFF.

This rearrangement joins TRBV29-1 to TRBJ2-7; perhaps D is TRBD1 or TRBD2 (6 bases each). Germline assignment: CDR1 SQVTM and CDR2 ANQGSEA. Trimming removed 4 bases at V and 6 bases at J, with 13 bases between. There are 12 residues in the CDR3. CDR3 residues: CSVVKGGGEQYF. CDR3 coding DNA: TGCAGCGTTGTAAAAGGGGGAGGCGAGCAGTACTTC.

The CDR3 reads CASFPEGGVTEAFF. In DNA form, the CDR3 reads TGTGCCAGCTTCCCGGAGGGGGGAGTCACTGAAGCTTTCTTT. This rearrangement joins TRBV28 to TRBJ1-1; TRBD1 is a possible D gene (6 bases). The CDR3 runs to 14 residues. The germline V gene has CDR1 MDHEN and CDR2 SYDVKM. V gave up 8 bases and J gave up 4 bases, with 17 bases separating them.

The V and J genes are TRBV10-1 and TRBJ2-7; D remains unclear. V lost 5 bases and J lost 3, with 11 bases in between. Germline assignment: CDR1 WNHNN and CDR2 SYGVQD (reference sequence). This CDR3 has 13 amino acids. CDR3 amino acids: CASSSVGNYEQYF. The CDR3 nucleotides are TGCGCCAGCAGTTCCGTTGGAAACTACGAGCAGTACTTC.

The chain combines TRBV9 with TRBJ2-1, with TRBD2 matching over 7 bases. V was pared by 5 bases and J by 8 bases, with 13 bases of the junction left unmatched. The CDR3 has 15 residues. Germline assignment: CDR1 SGDLS and CDR2 YYNGEE. The DNA of the CDR3 is TGTGCCAGCAGTCGTACGCGATATGGGGGGGATGAGCAGTTCTTC. Translation gives CASSRTRYGGDEQFF.

The rearrangement links TRBV29-1 to TRBJ2-2; D call uncertain. The germline V and J ends were trimmed by 4 bases and 0 bases, with 9 bases remaining between them. This CDR3 contains 14 residues. CDR1 SQVTM and CDR2 ANQGSEA come from the germline V gene. CDR3 in DNA: TGCAGCGTTGGGGTAGCTTCGAACACCGGGGAGCTGTTTTTT. Translation: CSVGVASNTGELFF.

The chain joins TRBV7-9 to TRBJ2-1; 10 bases line up with TRBD1. With 5 bases clipped from V and 7 bases from J, the junction kept 8 bases outside the gene matches. The CDR3 contains 15 residues. Germline V gives CDR1 SEHNR, CDR2 FQNEAQ (reference sequence). CDR3 DNA: TGTGCCAGCAGCATCGACAGGGGGCTGGGGAATGAGCAGTTCTTC. It translates to CASSIDRGLGNEQFF.

This clone showed up just once. V gene TRBV6-5 combines with J gene TRBJ2-1; D is possibly TRBD2 (5 bases). The CDR3 loop spans 15 amino acids. The ends were cut back, 2 bases at V and 4 bases at J, with 12 bases in the middle. From germline, CDR1 is MNHEY and CDR2 SVGAGI. The CDR3: CASSYGEIGYNEQFF. The CDR3 DNA is TGTGCCAGCAGTTACGGGGAGATAGGGTACAATGAGCAGTTCTTC.

This chain uses TRBV13 with TRBJ2-1; D uncertain. Germline loops: CDR1 PRHDT, CDR2 FYEKMQ (reference sequence). Trimming took 6 bases from V and 7 from J, leaving 10 bases between them. The CDR3 has 12 residues. The CDR3 spells CASSPQGNEQFF. DNA of the CDR3: TGTGCCAGCAGTCCGCAAGGGAATGAGCAGTTCTTC.

This chain connects TRBV7-2 to TRBJ2-1, with 7 bases identical to TRBD2. Germline V lookup: CDR1 SGHTA, CDR2 FQGNSA. This CDR3 region has 14 residues. V gave up 3 bases and J gave up 6 bases; unmatched junction bases: 5. The CDR3 region is CASSLGSGPNEQFF. In DNA form, the CDR3 reads TGTGCCAGCAGCTTGGGTAGCGGGCCCAATGAGCAGTTCTTC.

The CDR3 reads CASSTPGGSGNTIYF. CDR3 in DNA: TGTGCCAGCAGCACTCCAGGGGGCTCTGGAAACACCATATATTTT. The gene calls are TRBV7-9 and TRBJ1-3, with 7 bases fitting TRBD1. CDR3 length: 15 residues. The J segment lost 0 bases and the V segment lost 5 bases, leaving 4 bases of the junction unmatched. The germline V gene encodes CDR1 SEHNR and CDR2 FQNEAQ (reference sequence).

This clone was picked up one time. This chain uses TRBV28 with TRBJ1-3; D is possibly TRBD1 (5 bases). V lost 1 base and J 4 bases, leaving 11 bases between the germline ends. The CDR3 is made up of 15 amino acids. Per the germline V gene, CDR1 is MDHEN and CDR2 is SYDVKM. This chain's CDR3 is CASSLSRGVGNTIYF. In nucleotides, the CDR3 is TGTGCCAGCAGTTTATCCCGGGGGGTCGGAAACACCATATATTTT.

The chain employs TRBV2 and TRBJ1-1, with D unclear. The CDR3 sequence is 14 residues long. Trimming took 8 bases from V and 0 from J, leaving 13 bases between them. Germline CDR1 and CDR2: SNHLY and FYNNEI. As DNA, the CDR3 is TGTGCCAGCGGGAGGGTCCAATTGAACACTGAAGCTTTCTTT. It specifies CASGRVQLNTEAFF.

This chain links TRBV7-9 with TRBJ2-7; 8 nucleotides line up with TRBD2. V shed 5 bases, J shed 2 bases, and the junction held 5 bases outside the gene matches. This CDR3 has 14 residues. From germline, CDR1 is SEHNR and CDR2 FQNEAQ (reference sequence). The CDR3 DNA reads as TGTGCCAGCAGCGAGAGCGGGAGTACCTACGAGCAGTACTTC. Translation: CASSESGSTYEQYF.

The chain joins TRBV11-2 to TRBJ2-7, with TRBD1 matching 8 bases. The CDR3 is 15 residues long. Germline loops: CDR1 SGHAT, CDR2 FQNNGV. The ends lost 3 bases at V and 4 bases at J; junction bases unmatched: 8. The CDR3 region is CASSFGTGGSYEQYF. CDR3 coding DNA: TGTGCCAGCAGCTTCGGGACAGGCGGGTCATACGAGCAGTACTTC. The variable domain in full, completed from reference TRBV11-2 and TRBJ2-7, reads EAGVAQSPRYKIIEKRQSVAFWCNPISGHATLYWYQQILGQGPKLLIQFQNNGVVDDSQLPKDRFSAERLKGVDSTLKIQPAKLEDSAVYLCASSFGTGGSYEQYFGPGTRLTVT.

The J gene is TRBJ1-2, the V gene TRBV5-1, with a tentative D call TRBD1 (5 bases). CDR1 SGHRS and CDR2 YFSETQ come from the germline V gene. The CDR3 sequence is 16 residues long. Trimming shortened V by 0 bases and J by 8 bases, and 20 bases separated the two germline ends. The CDR3 protein is CASSLAEDIQWGGYTF. In DNA form, the CDR3 reads TGCGCCAGCAGCTTGGCCGAGGACATTCAGTGGGGCGGCTACACCTTC.